Sequencing of this T cell receptor beta chain was carried out in a study of OX40 agonist ivuxolimab in advanced cancers. For the study at large: Partial responses were achieved by three patients, of whom one had hepatocellular carcinoma and two had cutaneous melanoma. Whole-study results and caveats: Low levels of normalized T-cell clonal expansion also appeared in some nonresponders.

The V and J ends lost 8 bases and 6 bases respectively, with 20 bases between them. Germline CDR1 SNHLY, CDR2 FYNNEI. The CDR3 totals 14 residues. As to this clone: Its antigen is undetermined.

Using immunoSEQ multiplex PCR, the repertoire was profiled, and TCRdb retains in-frame clones only, with some absent. The sample lists tens of thousands of clones, about 80% occurring once. The chain links TRBV2 to TRBJ2-7; D call uncertain. The sequence was collected from an adult with an advanced solid tumor such as melanoma, head and neck, liver or kidney cancer. The sample was CD4+ or CD8+ T cells sorted from blood, taken in a trial of the OX40 agonist ivuxolimab. CDR3 sequence reads: CASHPRQFGSEQYF. CDR3 DNA: TGTGCCAGCCACCCGAGGCAGTTCGGATCCGAGCAGTACTTC.